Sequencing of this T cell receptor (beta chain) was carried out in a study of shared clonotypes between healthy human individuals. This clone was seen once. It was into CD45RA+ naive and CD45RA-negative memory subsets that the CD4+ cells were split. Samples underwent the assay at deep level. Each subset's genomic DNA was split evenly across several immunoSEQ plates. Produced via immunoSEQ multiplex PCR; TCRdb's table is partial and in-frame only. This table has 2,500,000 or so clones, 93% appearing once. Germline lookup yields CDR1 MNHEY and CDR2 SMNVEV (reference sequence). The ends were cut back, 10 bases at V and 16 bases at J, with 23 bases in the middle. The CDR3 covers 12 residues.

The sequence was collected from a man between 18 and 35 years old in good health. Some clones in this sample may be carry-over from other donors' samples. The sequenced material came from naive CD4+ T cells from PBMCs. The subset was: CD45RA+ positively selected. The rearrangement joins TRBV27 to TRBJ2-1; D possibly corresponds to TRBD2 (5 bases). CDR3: CAILPGPEGVFF. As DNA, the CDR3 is TGTGCCATCCTCCCCGGTCCCGAGGGAGTTTTCTTC.